Included here is one T cell receptor (beta chain) sequence, with context. The V and J ends lost 3 bases and 5 bases respectively, with 14 bases between them. The V gene's germline CDR1 is MGHRA and CDR2 YSYEKL. The length of the CDR3 is 15 residues. The TCR beta profiling, which covered VDJ combination and CDR3 sequence, was carried out using genomic DNA as the template. TCRdb analysed the reads with MiXCR anew, one entry per CDR3 protein. The top ten clones hold roughly 31% of a sample with about 100,000 distinct CDR3 sequences, 40% to 60% of them seen once. The data were taken from a study of CD8+CD57+ T cells in acquired aplastic anemia.

V is TRBV4-1 and J is TRBJ1-5; a weak D match, TRBD1 (5 bases). This sequence was found in a human donor in good health, serving as a control. The sample was sorted CD4+, CD8+, or CD8+CD57+ T cells (not recorded which) from PBMCs. CDR3: CASSHHQGGDQPQHF. The CDR3 DNA sequence: TGCGCCAGCAGCCACCACCAGGGCGGAGATCAGCCCCAGCATTTT.